What follows are 2 T cell receptor beta chains derived from one specimen sequenced in a study of blood T cells in healthy people across ages. Through a sample-barcoded 5' primer and a J-beta primer mix, a second PCR was run for roughly 7 to 12 cycles. TCRdb processed the 5' RACE reads anew with MiXCR; each CDR3 protein has one entry. The data show around 940,000 distinct CDR3 sequences, with around 54% seen just once and 20% to 25% held by the top ten. Sequenced material: blood. All receptors come from a woman in her fifties or sixties in good health.

This chain joins TRBV27 and TRBJ2-7; 14 positions agree with TRBD2. The V gene's germline CDR1 is MNHEY and CDR2 SMNVEV (reference sequence). This CDR3 is built from 17 residues. Germline trimming cut 6 bases from V and 6 bases from J; bases unmatched to any gene: 13. CDR3 residues: CASRSAGTSGSLGEQYF. As DNA, the CDR3 is TGTGCCAGCAGATCTGCCGGGACTAGCGGGAGTTTGGGCGAGCAGTACTTC.

This chain connects TRBV6-5 to TRBJ1-4; tentative D call: TRBD1 (5 bases). V was cut by 4 bases and J by 6 bases, with 15 bases left in between. CDR3 length: 15 residues. CDR1 and CDR2 from the germline V gene are MNHEY and SVGAGI. The CDR3: CASSLGGEVYEKLFF. CDR3 DNA sequence: TGTGCCAGCAGTTTGGGGGGGGAAGTGTATGAAAAACTGTTTTTT.